The 27 T cell receptor beta chains presented below share a single source sample, sequenced in a study of cytomegalovirus exposure and HLA in healthy donors. PCR primers comprised 60 Vbeta and 13 Jbeta primers. TCRdb's copy holds only in-frame clones and misses some; the assay was immunoSEQ multiplex PCR. The table has 220,000 or so clones, approximately 78% seen once. Sequencing input: PBMCs. These receptors all stem from a woman between 40 and 55 years old in good health and CMV-seronegative.

The V call is TRBV27, the J call TRBJ2-2; tentatively, D is TRBD1 (6 bases). Trimming cost V 3 bases and J 0 bases, with 8 bases left between them. This CDR3 comprises 15 residues. Germline V lookup: CDR1 MNHEY, CDR2 SMNVEV (reference sequence). CDR3 nucleotide sequence: TGTGCCAGCAGTTTTGGGGACACGAACACCGGGGAGCTGTTTTTT. It translates to CASSFGDTNTGELFF.

The rearrangement uses TRBV10-3 and TRBJ2-7; 9 nucleotides match TRBD1. Germline loops: CDR1 ENHRY, CDR2 SYGVKD. V dropped 0 bases and J dropped 3; count of bases not matched to a gene: 6. The CDR3 sequence is 16 residues long. The CDR3 sequence is CAISESFTGGGYEQYF. CDR3 DNA sequence: TGTGCCATCAGTGAGTCATTTACAGGGGGCGGCTACGAGCAGTACTTC.

The chain carries TRBV7-2 and TRBJ2-3, with a tentative D call TRBD1 (5 bases). Germline CDR1 and CDR2: SGHTA and FQGNSA. Trimming removed 2 bases from V and 1 base from J, with 10 bases in between. The CDR3 totals 15 residues. DNA of the CDR3: TGTGCCAGCAGCTTACAGGGTACAGGCACAGATACGCAGTATTTT. This codes for CASSLQGTGTDTQYF.

V usage is TRBV7-2 and J usage is TRBJ1-1, with no clear D. The V gene lost 5 bases and the J gene lost 10 bases, with 20 bases spanning the gap. CDR1 SGHTA and CDR2 FQGNSA come from the germline V gene. The CDR3 spans 14 residues. CDR3: CASSPRYGYRGAFF. CDR3 coding DNA: TGTGCCAGCAGCCCACGGTACGGCTATAGAGGAGCTTTCTTT.

This rearrangement joins TRBV2 to TRBJ1-4, with a tentative D call TRBD1 (6 bases). CDR1 and CDR2 from the germline V gene are SNHLY and FYNNEI. V was cut by 7 bases and J by 4 bases, with 10 bases left in between. The CDR3 sequence is 13 residues long. The CDR3, as DNA: TGTGCCAGCAACGGACAGTTTAATGAAAAACTGTTTTTT. This sequence encodes CASNGQFNEKLFF. The whole variable domain, remainder taken from reference TRBV2 and TRBJ1-4, is EPEVTQTPSHQVTQMGQEVILRCVPISNHLYFYWYRQILGQKVEFLVSFYNNEISEKSEIFDDQFSVERPDGSNFTLKIRSTKLEDSAMYFCASNGQFNEKLFFGSGTQLSVL.

J is TRBJ2-1 and V is TRBV7-6, with TRBD2 as a possible D gene (5 bases). This CDR3 is built from 15 residues. CDR1 SGHVS and CDR2 FNYEAQ come from the germline V gene. V lost 4 bases to trimming and J lost 6 bases, with 16 bases between them. CDR3 DNA: TGTGCCAGCAGCTCCTGGACTCAGTTCTCCAATGAGCAGTTCTTC. This sequence encodes CASSSWTQFSNEQFF.

The chain joins TRBV19 to TRBJ1-4; 7 bases agree with TRBD1. The germline CDR1 and CDR2 sequences are LNHDA and SQIVND (reference sequence). V was pared by 7 bases and J by 6 bases, with 8 bases of the junction left unmatched. This CDR3 comprises 14 residues. In DNA form, the CDR3 reads TGTGCCAGTACCTCCGGGACAGTGTATGAAAAACTGTTTTTT. Translating it yields CASTSGTVYEKLFF.

The chain is built from TRBV6-5 and TRBJ2-7; D is possibly TRBD2 (6 bases). Germline lookup yields CDR1 MNHEY and CDR2 SVGAGI. V lost 7 bases to trimming and J lost 2 bases, with 9 bases between them. The CDR3 is 12 residues long. The CDR3 bases are TGTGCCAGCAACCCGGGGGCCTACGAGCAGTACTTC. This encodes CASNPGAYEQYF.

The chain employs TRBV29-1 and TRBJ2-2, with D possibly being TRBD2 (5 bases). V was clipped by 6 bases and J by 4 bases, with 15 bases between them. The CDR3 extends over 14 amino acids. From germline, CDR1 is SQVTM and CDR2 ANQGSEA. This chain's CDR3 is CSVPRAERTGELFF. Written as DNA, the CDR3 is TGCAGCGTCCCAAGAGCGGAACGCACCGGGGAGCTGTTTTTT.

Notes on this clone: The sample holds other DNA sequences that translate to the same CDR3. The chain joins TRBV9 to TRBJ2-7; D may be TRBD2 (6 bases). CDR3 size: 15 residues. Germline lookup yields CDR1 SGDLS and CDR2 YYNGEE. V was trimmed by 0 bases and J by 0 bases, leaving 10 bases between them. In nucleotides, the CDR3 is TGTGCCAGCAGCGTAGAGGCGGGGAGCTCCTACGAGCAGTACTTC. Translation gives CASSVEAGSSYEQYF.

V is TRBV7-2 and J is TRBJ2-7; a weak D match, TRBD2 (6 bases). V lost 1 base, J lost 3 bases, and 10 bases lay in between. Germline V gene data show CDR1 as SGHTA and CDR2 as FQGNSA. This CDR3 contains 14 residues. The DNA for the CDR3 is TGTGCCAGCAGCTTAGGGCTAGCGTTCTACGAGCAGTACTTC. As protein: CASSLGLAFYEQYF.

The V gene is TRBV28, the J gene TRBJ2-2, with 8 bases aligning to TRBD1. There are 17 residues in the CDR3. CDR1 and CDR2 from the germline V gene are MDHEN and SYDVKM. After removal of 0 bases from V and 4 bases from J, the junction contained 7 bases not matched to a gene. CDR3 sequence reads: CASSLWKQGASTGELFF. DNA of the CDR3: TGTGCCAGCAGTTTATGGAAGCAGGGGGCGAGCACCGGGGAGCTGTTTTTT. The variable domain in full, completed from reference TRBV28 and TRBJ2-2, reads DVKVTQSSRYLVKRTGEKVFLECVQDMDHENMFWYRQDPGLGLRLIYFSYDVKMKEKGDIPEGYSVSREKKERFSLILESASTNQTSMYLCASSLWKQGASTGELFFGEGSRLTVL.

This clone was recorded a few times. V and J are TRBV7-9 and TRBJ2-3; D not resolved. CDR1 is SEHNR, CDR2 FQNEAQ, per germline (reference sequence). V lost 10 bases, J lost 0 bases, and 14 bases lay in between. CDR3 length: 14 amino acids. CDR3 DNA: TGTGCCACAAGCTTAGTGGGCAGCACAGATACGCAGTATTTT. It codes for CATSLVGSTDTQYF.

This sequence joins TRBV19 and TRBJ1-2; TRBD1 matches 7 bases. This CDR3 has 15 amino acids. Trimming removed 3 bases from V and 5 bases from J; junction bases left unmatched: 9. Germline assignment: CDR1 LNHDA and CDR2 SQIVND (reference sequence). The CDR3 region has the DNA TGTGCCAGTAGTATTGGCAGGGGGAATATATATGGCTACACCTTC. Protein: CASSIGRGNIYGYTF.

The chain couples TRBV2 to TRBJ1-1; a possible D gene is TRBD1 (6 bases). Germline V gene sequence: CDR1 SNHLY, CDR2 FYNNEI. This CDR3 region has 16 residues. With 5 bases removed from V and 5 bases from J, the gap between germline ends came to 21 bases. DNA for the CDR3: TGTGCCAGCAGTCCGGGGCTATTGGGAGGGGGGACTGAAGCTTTCTTT. This encodes CASSPGLLGGGTEAFF.

The rearrangement joins TRBV11-2 to TRBJ1-4; TRBD1 matches 7 bases. V was pared by 3 bases and J by 3 bases, with 4 bases of the junction left unmatched. The CDR3 covers 15 residues. CDR1 is SGHAT and CDR2 is FQNNGV in the germline V gene. The CDR3: CASSLTGLANEKLFF. DNA for the CDR3: TGTGCCAGCAGCTTGACAGGGCTTGCTAATGAAAAACTGTTTTTT.

This clone was observed a handful of times. This chain joins TRBV27 and TRBJ2-7; 7 nucleotides line up with TRBD1. Trimming cost V 6 bases and J 3 bases; bases outside gene matches: 5. The germline gives CDR1 MNHEY, CDR2 SMNVEV (reference sequence). The length of the CDR3 is 13 residues. The CDR3: CASRQRDSYEQYF. CDR3 bases: TGTGCCAGCAGGCAACGGGACAGCTACGAGCAGTACTTC.

The chain combines TRBV10-2 with TRBJ2-1; no clear D gene. V lost 5 bases to trimming and J lost 10 bases, with 12 bases between them. CDR3 size: 12 residues. CDR1 WSHSY and CDR2 SAAADI come from the germline V gene. In DNA form, the CDR3 reads TGCGCCAGCAGTACCGCCGAGGTCGAGCAGTTCTTC. It codes for CASSTAEVEQFF.

The chain joins TRBV6-1 to TRBJ1-1, with TRBD1 identical over 8 bases. Germline values: CDR1 MNHNS, CDR2 SASEGT. The V gene end was trimmed by 5 bases and the J gene end by 7 bases; junction bases not matched to a gene: 12. CDR3 length: 15 amino acids. CDR3 sequence reads: CASSLTGDLLLEAFF. Written as DNA, the CDR3 is TGTGCCAGCAGTTTGACAGGGGACCTTCTGCTTGAAGCTTTCTTT.

The chain is built from TRBV7-9 and TRBJ2-3, with 9 bases that match TRBD2. Germline CDR1 and CDR2: SEHNR and FQNEAQ (reference sequence). Trimming removed 1 base from V and 0 bases from J; junction bases left unmatched: 2. The CDR3 has 16 residues. CDR3 residues: CASSLVLAGSTDTQYF. The CDR3 bases are TGTGCCAGCAGCTTAGTCCTAGCGGGGAGCACAGATACGCAGTATTTT.

The count of this clone is one. The chain links TRBV27 to TRBJ1-4; D might be TRBD1 (5 bases). V was shortened by 6 bases and J by 4 bases, with 15 bases between the two germline ends. CDR3 length: 15 amino acids. CDR1 MNHEY and CDR2 SMNVEV come from the germline V gene (reference sequence). CDR3 protein: CASRSLGGVNEKLFF. The CDR3 bases are TGTGCCAGCAGATCCCTCGGGGGGGTTAATGAAAAACTGTTTTTT.

The V gene is TRBV28, the J gene TRBJ1-1; no reliable D call. Trimming shortened V by 3 bases and J by 3 bases, and 14 bases separated the two germline ends. The CDR3 extends over 15 amino acids. CDR1 is MDHEN, CDR2 SYDVKM, per germline. The CDR3 region is CASSFRGRTDTEAFF. As DNA, the CDR3 is TGTGCCAGCAGTTTCCGTGGGAGAACGGACACTGAAGCTTTCTTT.

This clone was counted a few times. J is TRBJ2-2 and V is TRBV7-3, with TRBD1 matching over 8 bases. Per germline, CDR1 SGHTA and CDR2 FQGTGA. J lost 1 base, V lost 5 bases, and 6 bases had no gene match. CDR3 length: 16 amino acids. CDR3 loop: CASSRKGTGNTGELFF. The CDR3, as DNA: TGTGCCAGCAGCCGAAAAGGGACAGGGAACACCGGGGAGCTGTTTTTT.

The V and J genes are TRBV6-5 and TRBJ1-1; D perhaps matches TRBD1 (6 bases). The germline CDR1 and CDR2 sequences are MNHEY and SVGAGI. Trimming cost V 1 base and J 6 bases, with 9 bases left between them. The CDR3 totals 13 residues. The CDR3 reads CASSYLGHSEAFF. The CDR3 DNA reads as TGTGCCAGCAGTTACTTGGGACACTCTGAAGCTTTCTTT.

The chain has TRBV30 and TRBJ2-5, with D possibly matching TRBD2 (5 bases). Judging by the DNA end, TRBJ2-7 fits better; the J call may be wrong. The CDR3 is 14 residues long. The germline V gene encodes CDR1 GTSNPN and CDR2 SVGIG (reference sequence). CDR3 DNA sequence: TGTGCCTGGCAGAGGCGGGCAGGCTCCTACGAGCAGTACTTC. This translates into CAWQRRAGSYEQYF.

This clone was picked up one time. This CDR3 reads CASRVSGVYEQYF. Written as DNA, the CDR3 is TGTGCCAGCAGAGTTTCCGGGGTCTACGAGCAGTACTTC. The chain carries TRBV6-1 and TRBJ2-7, with a possible D match to TRBD2 (5 bases). This CDR3 comprises 13 residues. V shed 6 bases and J shed 3 bases, with 12 bases lying between them. Germline values: CDR1 MNHNS, CDR2 SASEGT.

The chain carries TRBV25-1 and TRBJ1-2; 9 nucleotides align to TRBD1. CDR1 is MGHDK, CDR2 SYGVNS, per germline. The CDR3 loop spans 16 amino acids. V was pared by 4 bases and J by 4 bases, with 10 bases of the junction left unmatched. CDR3 DNA: TGTGCCAGCAGTGGGGACAGGGAGCCTCTTATCTATGGCTACACCTTC. Its translation: CASSGDREPLIYGYTF.